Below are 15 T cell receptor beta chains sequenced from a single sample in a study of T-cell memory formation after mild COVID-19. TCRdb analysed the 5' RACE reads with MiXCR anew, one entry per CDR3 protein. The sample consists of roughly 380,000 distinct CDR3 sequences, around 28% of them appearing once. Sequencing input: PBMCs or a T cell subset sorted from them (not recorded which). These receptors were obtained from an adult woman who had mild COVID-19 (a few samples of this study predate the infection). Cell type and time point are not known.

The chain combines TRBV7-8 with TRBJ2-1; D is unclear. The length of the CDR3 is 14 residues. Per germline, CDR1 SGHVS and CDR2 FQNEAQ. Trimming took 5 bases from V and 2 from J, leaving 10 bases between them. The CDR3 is CASSPLATYNEQFF. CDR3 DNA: TGTGCCAGCAGCCCGCTGGCTACCTACAATGAGCAGTTCTTC.

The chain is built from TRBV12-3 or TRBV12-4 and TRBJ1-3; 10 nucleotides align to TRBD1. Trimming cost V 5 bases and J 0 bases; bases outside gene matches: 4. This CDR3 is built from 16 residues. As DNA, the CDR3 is TGTGCCAGCAGTCCCGGGACAGGGGCCTCTGGAAACACCATATATTTT. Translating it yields CASSPGTGASGNTIYF.

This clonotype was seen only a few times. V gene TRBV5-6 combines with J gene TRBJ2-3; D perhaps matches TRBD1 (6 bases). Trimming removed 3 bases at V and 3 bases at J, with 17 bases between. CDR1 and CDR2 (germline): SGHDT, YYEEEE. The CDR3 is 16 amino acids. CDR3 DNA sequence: TGTGCCAGCAGCTGGGGGCCGGGGAAAAGGACAGATACGCAGTATTTT. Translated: CASSWGPGKRTDTQYF.

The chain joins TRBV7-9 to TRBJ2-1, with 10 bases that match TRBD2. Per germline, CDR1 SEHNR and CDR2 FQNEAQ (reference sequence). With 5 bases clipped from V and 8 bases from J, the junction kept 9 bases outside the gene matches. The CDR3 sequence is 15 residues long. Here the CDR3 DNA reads TGTGCCAGCAGCGGGGGGACTAGCGTAGTCGATGAGCAGTTCTTC. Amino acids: CASSGGTSVVDEQFF.

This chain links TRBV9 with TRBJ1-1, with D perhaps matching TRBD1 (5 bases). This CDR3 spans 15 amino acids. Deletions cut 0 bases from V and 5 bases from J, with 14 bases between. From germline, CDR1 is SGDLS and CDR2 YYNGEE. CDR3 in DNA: TGTGCCAGCAGCGTAGGAGGCGCCTGGGGGACTGAAGCTTTCTTT. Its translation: CASSVGGAWGTEAFF.

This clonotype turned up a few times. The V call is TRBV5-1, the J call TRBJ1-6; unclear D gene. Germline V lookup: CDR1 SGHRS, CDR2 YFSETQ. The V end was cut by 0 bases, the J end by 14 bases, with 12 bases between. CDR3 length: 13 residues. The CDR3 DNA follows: TGCGCCAGCAGCTTGGCCCTAAGGTCAGCCCTCCACTTT. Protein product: CASSLALRSALHF.

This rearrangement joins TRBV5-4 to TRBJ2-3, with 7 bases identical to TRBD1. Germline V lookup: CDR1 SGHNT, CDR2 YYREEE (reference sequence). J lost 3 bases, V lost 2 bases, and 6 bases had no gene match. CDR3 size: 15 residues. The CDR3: CASSFPGTETDTQYF. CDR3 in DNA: TGTGCCAGCAGCTTCCCCGGGACAGAAACAGATACGCAGTATTTT. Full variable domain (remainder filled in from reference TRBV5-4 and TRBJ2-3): ETGVTQSPTHLIKTRGQQVTLRCSSQSGHNTVSWYQQALGQGPQFIFQYYREEENGRGNFPPRFSGLQFPNYSSELNVNALELDDSALYLCASSFPGTETDTQYFGPGTRLTVL.

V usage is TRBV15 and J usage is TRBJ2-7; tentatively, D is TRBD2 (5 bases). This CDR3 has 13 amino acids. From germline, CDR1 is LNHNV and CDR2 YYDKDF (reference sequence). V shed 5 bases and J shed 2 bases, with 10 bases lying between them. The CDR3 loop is CATSGAATYEQYF. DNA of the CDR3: TGTGCCACCAGCGGAGCGGCTACCTACGAGCAGTACTTC.

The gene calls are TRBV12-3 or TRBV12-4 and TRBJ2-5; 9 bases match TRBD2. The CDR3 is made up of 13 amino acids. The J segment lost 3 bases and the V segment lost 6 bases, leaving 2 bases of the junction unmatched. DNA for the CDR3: TGTGCCAGCAGGGTAGCGGGGGAAGAGACCCAGTACTTC. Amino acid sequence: CASRVAGEETQYF.

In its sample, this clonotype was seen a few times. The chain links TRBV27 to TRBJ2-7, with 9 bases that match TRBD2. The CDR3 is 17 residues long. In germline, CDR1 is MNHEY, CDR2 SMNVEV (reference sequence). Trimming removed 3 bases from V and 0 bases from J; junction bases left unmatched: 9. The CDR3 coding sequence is TGTGCCAGCAGTTTTACGTTAGCGGGGGCCGGCTCCTACGAGCAGTACTTC. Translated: CASSFTLAGAGSYEQYF.

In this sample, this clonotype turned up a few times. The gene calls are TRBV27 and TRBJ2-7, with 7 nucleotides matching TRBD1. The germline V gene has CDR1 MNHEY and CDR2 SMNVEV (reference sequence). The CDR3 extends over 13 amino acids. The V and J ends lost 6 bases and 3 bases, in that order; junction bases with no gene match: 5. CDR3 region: CASRPAGGYEQYF. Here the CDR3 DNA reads TGTGCCAGCAGGCCCGCAGGGGGCTACGAGCAGTACTTC.

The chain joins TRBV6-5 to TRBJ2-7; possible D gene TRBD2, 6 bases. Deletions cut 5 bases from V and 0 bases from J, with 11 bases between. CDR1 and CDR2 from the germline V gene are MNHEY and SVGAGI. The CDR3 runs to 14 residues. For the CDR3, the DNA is TGTGCCAGCAGTCGACTAGAGAGCTCCTACGAGCAGTACTTC. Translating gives CASSRLESSYEQYF.

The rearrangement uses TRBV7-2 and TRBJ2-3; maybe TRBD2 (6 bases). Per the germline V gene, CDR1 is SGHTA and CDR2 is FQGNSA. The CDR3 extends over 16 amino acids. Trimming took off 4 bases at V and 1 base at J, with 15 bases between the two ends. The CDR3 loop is CASSSHLRDRTDTQYF. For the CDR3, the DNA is TGTGCCAGCAGCTCCCACCTGCGGGACCGCACAGATACGCAGTATTTT. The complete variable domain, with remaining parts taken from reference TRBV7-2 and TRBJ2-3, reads GAGVSQSPSNKVTEKGKDVELRCDPISGHTALYWYRQSLGQGLEFLIYFQGNSAPDKSGLPSDRFSAERTGGSVSTLTIQRTQQEDSAVYLCASSSHLRDRTDTQYFGPGTRLTVL.

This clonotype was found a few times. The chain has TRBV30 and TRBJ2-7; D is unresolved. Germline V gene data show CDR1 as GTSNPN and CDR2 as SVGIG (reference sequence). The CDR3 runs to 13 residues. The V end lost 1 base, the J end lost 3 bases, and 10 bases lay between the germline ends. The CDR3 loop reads CAWSARNHYEQYF. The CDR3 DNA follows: TGTGCCTGGAGTGCAAGAAACCACTACGAGCAGTACTTC.

The CDR3 region has the DNA TGTGCCAGCAGCTCATACCCCAGGGGGCGCGGGGAGACCCAGTACTTC. Translating it yields CASSSYPRGRGETQYF. The chain couples TRBV7-2 to TRBJ2-5; 8 bases agree with TRBD1. V shed 4 bases, J shed 5 bases, and the junction held 12 bases outside the gene matches. The CDR3 totals 16 residues. The germline gives CDR1 SGHTA, CDR2 FQGNSA.